What follows are 15 T cell receptor beta chains derived from one specimen sequenced in a study of cytomegalovirus exposure and HLA in healthy donors. The PCR employed 60 Vbeta primers together with 13 Jbeta primers. Assay used: immunoSEQ multiplex PCR; TCRdb lists only in-frame clones, some missing. The sample records 140,000 or so clones, roughly 80% being singletons. Specimen: PBMCs. All receptors derive from a woman between 25 and 40 years old in good health and CMV-seronegative.

A single count supports this clone. The rearrangement links TRBV5-4 to TRBJ1-5; D unresolved. CDR1 and CDR2 (germline): SGHNT, YYREEE (reference sequence). V lost 1 base and J lost 5, with 7 bases in between. The CDR3 covers 13 residues. CDR3 amino acids: CASSLYGHQPQHF. The CDR3, as DNA: TGTGCCAGCAGCTTGTATGGGCATCAGCCCCAGCATTTT.

This clone occurred a few times. The chain employs TRBV2 and TRBJ2-1, with D possibly being TRBD2 (6 bases). With 1 base removed from V and 5 bases from J, the gap between germline ends came to 18 bases. The V gene's germline CDR1 is SNHLY and CDR2 FYNNEI. The CDR3 runs to 17 residues. Written as DNA, the CDR3 is TGTGCCAGCAGTGAAGAGGCCTCGGGAGAGATCAACAATGAGCAGTTCTTC. Translation: CASSEEASGEINNEQFF.

The rearrangement links TRBV5-4 to TRBJ1-2; TRBD1 matches at 10 bases. CDR1 is SGHNT and CDR2 is YYREEE in the germline V gene (reference sequence). The CDR3 loop spans 15 amino acids. The J segment lost 4 bases and the V segment lost 0 bases, leaving 3 bases of the junction unmatched. The CDR3 DNA follows: TGTGCCAGCAGCTTGGGGACAGGGGGTTTCTATGGCTACACCTTC. Amino acids: CASSLGTGGFYGYTF.

The chain combines TRBV5-1 with TRBJ2-5; tentative D call: TRBD1 (7 bases). V was trimmed by 3 bases and J by 11 bases, leaving 23 bases between them. Germline V gives CDR1 SGHRS, CDR2 YFSETQ. The CDR3 is made up of 15 amino acids. This chain's CDR3 is CASSSNPGQPGEQYF. CDR3 nucleotide sequence: TGCGCCAGCAGCTCGAACCCGGGACAGCCGGGGGAGCAGTACTTC.

J is TRBJ1-1 and V is TRBV7-2; 7 bases align to TRBD1. Looked up from germline, CDR1 is SGHTA and CDR2 is FQGNSA. With V trimmed by 3 bases and J by 0 bases, 4 bases remained unmatched. This CDR3 contains 15 residues. This CDR3 reads CASSLEGQMNTEAFF. The CDR3 DNA reads TGTGCCAGCAGCTTGGAGGGACAGATGAACACTGAAGCTTTCTTT.

The chain joins TRBV7-8 to TRBJ2-7; 12 bases are a match to TRBD2. The CDR3 extends over 15 amino acids. The J segment lost 2 bases and the V segment lost 4 bases, leaving 3 bases of the junction unmatched. Germline V lookup: CDR1 SGHVS, CDR2 FQNEAQ. CDR3 in DNA: TGTGCCAGCAGCTCACTAGCGGGGGGTCCCTACGAGCAGTACTTC. Protein product: CASSSLAGGPYEQYF.

This chain joins TRBV2 and TRBJ2-7, with TRBD2 matching over 7 bases. J was trimmed by 2 bases and V by 8 bases; bases with no gene match: 9. Per the germline V gene, CDR1 is SNHLY and CDR2 is FYNNEI. The CDR3 totals 14 residues. The CDR3 loop is CASLGTNSAYEQYF. The CDR3 DNA reads TGTGCCAGCTTGGGGACTAATTCGGCCTACGAGCAGTACTTC.

The CDR3 loop is CATSRQMRSYEQYF. The CDR3 DNA reads as TGTGCCACCAGCAGACAGATGAGGAGTTACGAGCAGTACTTC. This chain connects TRBV15 to TRBJ2-7, with D unresolved. The CDR3 is 14 residues long. V was clipped by 2 bases and J by 4 bases, with 12 bases between them. The germline CDR1 and CDR2 sequences are LNHNV and YYDKDF (reference sequence).

The chain has TRBV5-1 and TRBJ1-1; the D gene is possibly TRBD1 (5 bases). V was shortened by 3 bases and J by 9 bases, with 24 bases between the two germline ends. CDR3 length: 16 amino acids. In germline, CDR1 is SGHRS, CDR2 YFSETQ. Here the CDR3 reads CASSSAPTAGLRKAFF. The CDR3 DNA is TGCGCCAGCAGCTCTGCCCCAACTGCAGGGCTCCGGAAAGCTTTCTTT.

The chain has TRBV6-4 and TRBJ2-2, with 10 nucleotides matching TRBD2. The V and J ends lost 5 bases and 8 bases, in that order; junction bases with no gene match: 8. CDR3 size: 15 residues. CDR1 is MRHNA, CDR2 SNTAGT, per germline. The CDR3 nucleotides read TGTGCCAGCAGTCGCCTAGCGGGAGTTCCTGGGGAGCTGTTTTTT. This gives the protein CASSRLAGVPGELFF.

This clone was counted only a few times. The CDR3 region is CASSEAVGRVANQPQHF. For the CDR3, the DNA is TGTGCCAGCAGTGAAGCGGTCGGCAGGGTAGCAAATCAGCCCCAGCATTTT. This sequence joins TRBV2 and TRBJ1-5; TRBD1 is a possible D gene (5 bases). V lost 0 bases and J 4 bases, leaving 16 bases between the germline ends. The germline CDR1 and CDR2 sequences are SNHLY and FYNNEI. This CDR3 is built from 17 residues.

The rearrangement uses TRBV2 and TRBJ2-5, with TRBD1 identical over 8 bases. The J call is uncertain, as TRBJ2-7 better fits the DNA end. In germline, CDR1 is SNHLY, CDR2 FYNNEI. This CDR3 region has 14 residues. CDR3 loop: CASSGGQAPHEQYF. The CDR3 DNA reads as TGTGCCAGCAGTGGGGGACAGGCTCCCCACGAGCAGTACTTC.

The chain carries TRBV7-3 and TRBJ1-6; tentatively, D is TRBD1 (5 bases). Trimming shortened V by 3 bases and J by 7 bases, and 7 bases separated the two germline ends. Germline lookup yields CDR1 SGHTA and CDR2 FQGTGA. CDR3 length: 13 amino acids. CDR3 sequence reads: CASSFRENSPLHF. DNA of the CDR3: TGTGCCAGCAGCTTCAGGGAAAATTCACCCCTCCACTTT.

This rearrangement joins TRBV4-1 to TRBJ1-2; D may be TRBD1 (6 bases). This CDR3 is 14 amino acids long. The germline gives CDR1 MGHRA, CDR2 YSYEKL. The V and J ends lost 4 bases and 3 bases respectively, with 12 bases between them. The CDR3 sequence is CASSLGEGDYGYTF. The CDR3 DNA reads TGCGCCAGCAGCCTCGGCGAGGGGGACTATGGCTACACCTTC.

V is TRBV29-1 and J is TRBJ2-7; 7 nucleotides line up with TRBD1. The V segment lost 5 bases and the J segment 5 bases; nucleotides outside the gene matches: 12. Germline values: CDR1 SQVTM, CDR2 ANQGSEA. The CDR3 sequence is 14 residues long. The CDR3 DNA follows: TGCAGCGTTCTCGGGTACAGGGGTTGGGACGAGCAGTACTTC. Residues: CSVLGYRGWDEQYF.